This T cell receptor beta chain was documented in a study of blood T cell repertoires in COVID-19 (dated by TCRdb to 2019 to 2021). For the wider study: Samples covering the acute and convalescent phases of COVID-19 were provided by collaborators in the United States, Italy and Spain. The prospective study material was composed of cDNA or gDNA derived from T cells, B-cell-depleted T cells, or PBMCs. Subjects who had been exposed to COVID-19, were actively infected with it, or had recovered from it provided the deeply sampled blood TCRbeta repertoires that made up the dataset. The repertoires were released in a freely available public database meant as a resource for research on the immune response to SARS-CoV-2. Samples came from the ongoing ImmuneRACE study (first 160 participants) plus 1,254 subjects from 6 global collaborators. The sample metadata nearly always contained a de-identified subject ID, COVID-19 status, age in years and sex. HLA class I and class II types, where available, came from metadata supplied by the sample provider rather than from assay-based typing.

Results the study describes overall, beyond this receptor: Clinical and demographic metadata were provided uncurated, with the amount varying by source and participant.

With regard to this clone: The antigen it recognizes is unknown. Base qualities were left out, and no much larger clone turns up one base away.

TCRbeta CDR3 regions were amplified from genomic DNA using the immunoSEQ Assay, a bias-controlled multiplex PCR. As for the authors' bioinformatics: Nucleated cell counts per sample were estimated from amplification of reference gene primers within the assay. To quantify the absolute abundance of each unique TCRbeta CDR3 rearrangement, sequence reads were collapsed and filtered. Productive Simpson clonality was computed per sample as the square root of Simpson's diversity index over productive rearrangements. Drawn from immuneACCESS, this table holds only the in-frame rearrangements with V and J called that TCRdb kept. Clones are partly lost; checked studies trace under half to an unresolved V gene and leave the rest unexplained. Clone size and the V and J calls come from that table; the DNA yielded D and trimming. Across this sample there are approximately 280,000 clones, with around 86% seen only once. The ten largest clones represent less than 2.5% of the sample.

Collaborating institutions collected whole blood in K2EDTA tubes following their own protocols. Collaborator samples were shipped for TCRbeta analysis as frozen whole blood, isolated PBMCs, or DNA extracted from either sample type. Unmatched junction bases come to 9, with V trimmed by 8 bases and J by 0 bases. Measured from the cysteine to the phenylalanine, the CDR3 is 15 residues long. The entry retains the CDR3 DNA only, 45 bases that are in frame from base 1. Per the germline V gene, MNHEY is the CDR1 and SVGAGI is the CDR2. The TCR originated in a man aged 50-59 years with acute or convalescent COVID-19. Sequences were obtained from peripheral blood. The chain joins TRBV6-5 to TRBJ1-2, with 7 bases aligning to TRBD1. DNA sequence: TGTGCCAGCTGGACCGGGACAGTAGCTAACTATGGCTACACCTTC. Translated, this is CASWTGTVANYGYTF.